These 21 T cell receptor beta chains share one sample of origin, sequenced in a study of blood T cell repertoires in COVID-19. Data came from immunoSEQ multiplex PCR; TCRdb stores just in-frame clones and leaves some out. The data show over 200,000 clones, with less than 85% seen just once and 1.8% held by the top ten. What was sequenced was PBMCs or T cells enriched from blood (not recorded which). The receptors originated from a man between 60 and 75 years old who had recovered from COVID-19.

The J gene is TRBJ2-3, the V gene TRBV13, with 9 bases lining up with TRBD1. From germline, CDR1 is PRHDT and CDR2 FYEKMQ (reference sequence). Germline trimming cut 6 bases from V and 4 bases from J; bases unmatched to any gene: 5. The CDR3 is 14 amino acids. The CDR3 region is CASSQQGAPDTQYF. The CDR3 DNA follows: TGTGCCAGCAGTCAACAGGGGGCCCCAGATACGCAGTATTTT.

The rearrangement links TRBV11-2 to TRBJ2-7; 7 nucleotides agree with TRBD1. V lost 5 bases to trimming and J lost 6 bases; unmatched junction nucleotides: 22. The CDR3 spans 18 residues. CDR1 and CDR2 from the germline V gene are SGHAT and FQNNGV. The CDR3 bases are TGTGCCAGCAGCCACCGGGACAGTCCGTTCCTACGAGCTGGCGAGCAGTACTTC. This encodes CASSHRDSPFLRAGEQYF.

The chain employs TRBV13 and TRBJ2-2; 7 bases line up with TRBD1. The CDR3 extends over 16 amino acids. The V gene's germline CDR1 is PRHDT and CDR2 FYEKMQ (reference sequence). V was pared by 5 bases and J by 0 bases, with 6 bases of the junction left unmatched. CDR3 bases: TGTGCCAGCAGCCTGGGACAGCTCACGAACACCGGGGAGCTGTTTTTT. Residues: CASSLGQLTNTGELFF.

The chain employs TRBV5-4 and TRBJ2-7; a weak D match, TRBD1 (6 bases). V shed 1 base and J shed 6 bases, with 11 bases lying between them. Germline lookup yields CDR1 SGHNT and CDR2 YYREEE (reference sequence). The CDR3 covers 13 residues. This chain's CDR3 is CASSLKVGGEQYF. The CDR3 coding sequence is TGTGCCAGCAGCTTGAAGGTAGGGGGCGAGCAGTACTTC.

The chain couples TRBV9 to TRBJ2-1, with D unclear. The germline V gene encodes CDR1 SGDLS and CDR2 YYNGEE. V was clipped by 0 bases and J by 4 bases, with 5 bases between them. This CDR3 region has 13 residues. CDR3 amino acids: CASSVAIYNEQFF. For the CDR3, the DNA is TGTGCCAGCAGCGTAGCCATTTACAATGAGCAGTTCTTC.

V is TRBV15 and J is TRBJ2-2; D remains ambiguous. The ends were cut back, 6 bases at V and 8 bases at J, with 13 bases in the middle. Germline V gene data show CDR1 as LNHNV and CDR2 as YYDKDF (reference sequence). The CDR3 covers 13 residues. CDR3 protein: CATRGSTRGELFF. The CDR3 DNA reads TGTGCCACCAGGGGCTCCACCAGGGGGGAGCTGTTTTTT.

The gene calls are TRBV7-2 and TRBJ1-2, with unresolved D. V lost 2 bases, J lost 3 bases, and 10 bases lay in between. The germline V gene encodes CDR1 SGHTA and CDR2 FQGNSA. The CDR3 extends over 14 amino acids. Written as DNA, the CDR3 is TGTGCCAGCAGCTTATCATCCTCAGACTATGGCTACACCTTC. Encoded protein: CASSLSSSDYGYTF.

This chain links TRBV18 with TRBJ2-7; 10 bases align to TRBD1. V lost 5 bases to trimming and J lost 1 base; unmatched junction nucleotides: 11. CDR3 length equals 17 residues. The germline V gene has CDR1 KGHSH and CDR2 LQKENI. This CDR3 is CASSSLPTGGDSYEQYF. In DNA form, the CDR3 reads TGTGCCAGCTCATCCTTACCGACAGGGGGCGATTCCTACGAGCAGTACTTC.

This chain joins TRBV29-1 and TRBJ2-1, with 7 bases fitting TRBD2. Trimming cost V 7 bases and J 4 bases; bases outside gene matches: 4. The CDR3 covers 12 residues. The germline V gene encodes CDR1 SQVTM and CDR2 ANQGSEA. Here the CDR3 reads CSGGGRYNEQFF. CDR3 in DNA: TGCAGCGGCGGGGGACGGTACAATGAGCAGTTCTTC.

V gene TRBV5-4 combines with J gene TRBJ1-1; 11 nucleotides align to TRBD1. This CDR3 is built from 15 residues. J lost 3 bases, V lost 4 bases, and 5 bases had no gene match. CDR1 and CDR2 (germline): SGHNT, YYREEE (reference sequence). In DNA, the CDR3 is TGTGCCAGCAGCAATGGGGACAGGGGGTACACTGAAGCTTTCTTT. It encodes CASSNGDRGYTEAFF.

CDR3 in DNA: TGTGCCAGCAAAAGACAGGGGGCAGTGAACACTGAAGCTTTCTTT. This encodes CASKRQGAVNTEAFF. The genes are TRBV2 and TRBJ1-1; TRBD1 matches 10 bases. The CDR3 length is 15 residues. Germline V lookup: CDR1 SNHLY, CDR2 FYNNEI. Germline trimming cut 7 bases from V and 0 bases from J; bases unmatched to any gene: 5.

The chain uses TRBV2 and TRBJ1-2; D is uncertain. Per the germline V gene, CDR1 is SNHLY and CDR2 is FYNNEI. CDR3 length: 13 residues. V dropped 2 bases and J dropped 8 bases, with 12 bases sitting between them. The CDR3 sequence is CASSELPPLGYTF. As DNA, the CDR3 is TGTGCCAGCAGTGAACTTCCTCCCCTAGGCTACACCTTC.

This clone was picked up a small number of times. The genes are TRBV5-4 and TRBJ2-6, with a weak D call TRBD2 (6 bases). The V end lost 4 bases, the J end lost 2 bases, and 7 bases lay between the germline ends. The CDR3 runs 14 residues. CDR1 and CDR2 from the germline V gene are SGHNT and YYREEE (reference sequence). The CDR3 bases are TGTGCCAGCAGCGGGGAGGCTGGGGCCAACGTCCTGACTTTC. Its translation: CASSGEAGANVLTF.

The genes are TRBV9 and TRBJ1-6, with a tentative D call TRBD1 (5 bases). Germline V gives CDR1 SGDLS, CDR2 YYNGEE. The CDR3 extends over 16 amino acids. V gave up 4 bases and J gave up 9 bases, with 20 bases separating them. The CDR3 nucleotides read TGTGCCAGCAGCCCGACAGTAAGGGGCGTCGGTTCACCCCTCCACTTT. As protein: CASSPTVRGVGSPLHF.

V and J are TRBV12-3 or TRBV12-4 and TRBJ1-1; no clear D. Trimming shortened V by 1 base and J by 10 bases, and 13 bases separated the two germline ends. CDR3 length: 13 residues. In nucleotides, the CDR3 is TGTGCCAGCAGTTTAGACGAGGACTTCGGAGCTTTCTTT. Amino acids: CASSLDEDFGAFF.

The table lists this clone with a count of one. V is TRBV4-3 and J is TRBJ1-1; D gene uncertain. The germline V and J ends were trimmed by 0 bases and 1 base, with 12 bases remaining between them. Germline V gives CDR1 LGHNA, CDR2 YSLEER. The CDR3 is 16 residues long. CDR3 in DNA: TGCGCCAGCAGCCAAGACTTCAAACTGTGGAACACTGAAGCTTTCTTT. Translated: CASSQDFKLWNTEAFF.

This chain uses TRBV21-1 with TRBJ1-2; TRBD1, as called in the table, went unchecked against the DNA. TRBV21-1 is flagged as a pseudogene. The CDR3 has 13 amino acids. DNA for the CDR3: TGTGCCAGCAGCGAGAGACAGGGGAGCGGCTACACCTTC. Translating gives CASSERQGSGYTF.

The V call is TRBV28, the J call TRBJ2-5; D is perhaps TRBD2 (6 bases). The CDR3 totals 13 residues. Germline V gene sequence: CDR1 MDHEN, CDR2 SYDVKM. Trimming removed 8 bases from V and 2 bases from J, with 12 bases in between. The CDR3, as DNA: TGTGCCAGCGTCCCGGGGACTCAAGAGACCCAGTACTTC. Translated: CASVPGTQETQYF.

CDR3: CASSLQGAQETQYF. The CDR3 nucleotides read TGCGCCAGCAGCTTACAGGGGGCCCAAGAGACCCAGTACTTC. The genes are TRBV5-1 and TRBJ2-5, with 9 positions matching TRBD1. Germline V gene data show CDR1 as SGHRS and CDR2 as YFSETQ. The CDR3 is 14 residues long. J gave up 1 base and V 2 bases, and 0 bases lay outside the gene matches.

The chain combines TRBV3-1 (or the pseudogene TRBV3-2) with TRBJ2-7, with 9 bases matching TRBD2. CDR3 length: 16 amino acids. After removal of 0 bases from V and 7 bases from J, the junction contained 10 bases not matched to a gene. Germline CDR1 reads LGHDT; CDR2 reads YNNKEL (reference sequence). CDR3 in amino acids: CASSQEGAGLAREQYF. DNA of the CDR3: TGTGCCAGCAGCCAAGAAGGCGCGGGACTAGCCAGAGAGCAGTACTTC.

V is TRBV29-1 and J is TRBJ1-2; 9 nucleotides line up with TRBD1. Losses at the gene ends were 5 bases for V and 1 base for J; bases not matched to a gene: 2. Germline V gives CDR1 SQVTM, CDR2 ANQGSEA. The CDR3 runs 13 residues. As DNA, the CDR3 is TGCAGCGTTAGGACAGGGGTTAACTATGGCTACACCTTC. The encoded protein is CSVRTGVNYGYTF.